The next 27 T cell receptor beta chains were all read from a single sample in a study of early T cells in non-severe SARS-CoV-2 infection. TCRdb re-analysed the 5' RACE reads in MiXCR, keeping a single row per CDR3 protein. This sample yields about 60,000 distinct CDR3 sequences, of which approximately 9.3% are seen a single time; 8.6% belongs to the top ten. The sample was whole blood. The receptor source for this set is an adult who was a healthcare worker with PCR-confirmed SARS-CoV-2 infection or an uninfected control (not recorded which).

This clonotype occurred a few times. The V and J genes are TRBV29-1 and TRBJ2-3; 7 nucleotides agree with TRBD1. Losses at the gene ends were 7 bases for V and 3 bases for J; bases not matched to a gene: 7. CDR1 and CDR2 (germline): SQVTM, ANQGSEA. This CDR3 spans 13 amino acids. The CDR3 nucleotides read TGCAGCGCAGACAGGGAGCGAACAGATACGCAGTATTTT. It translates to CSADRERTDTQYF.

The rearrangement links TRBV20-1 to TRBJ2-3; TRBD2 matches at 9 bases. Germline V gives CDR1 DFQATT, CDR2 SNEGSKA (reference sequence). V gave up 5 bases and J gave up 2 bases; unmatched junction bases: 11. This CDR3 has 16 amino acids. The DNA of the CDR3 is TGCAGTGCTCCTTGGGGGGCTAGCGGGACCACAGATACGCAGTATTTT. As protein: CSAPWGASGTTDTQYF.

This clonotype was recorded many times. This sequence joins TRBV7-2 and TRBJ2-7; possibly TRBD2 for D (6 bases). Germline CDR1 SGHTA, CDR2 FQGNSA. CDR3 size: 13 residues. V was trimmed by 4 bases and J by 5 bases, leaving 12 bases between them. In DNA form, the CDR3 reads TGTGCCAGCAGCTCGACTAGTTCTCACGAGCAGTACTTC. Its translation is CASSSTSSHEQYF.

This clonotype was counted ten times or more. The chain couples TRBV7-3 to TRBJ2-7; TRBD2 aligns across 12 bases. V lost 1 base and J lost 6; bases outside the gene matches: 7. The CDR3 extends over 16 amino acids. CDR1 and CDR2 from the germline V gene are SGHTA and FQGTGA. The CDR3 coding sequence is TGTGCCAGCAGCTTAAGACTAGCGGGAGTGGACGGCGAGCAGTACTTC. Translation gives CASSLRLAGVDGEQYF.

The chain joins TRBV6-2 or TRBV6-3 to TRBJ1-5, with a weak D call TRBD1 (6 bases). The CDR3 spans 14 residues. In germline, CDR1 is MNHEY, CDR2 SVGEGT. The V and J ends lost 2 bases and 4 bases respectively, with 9 bases between them. CDR3 coding DNA: TGTGCCAGCAGTTACGCAGGGGATAATCAGCCCCAGCATTTT. Its protein is CASSYAGDNQPQHF.

The chain uses TRBV29-1 and TRBJ1-2; TRBD1 agrees at 8 bases. The CDR3 is made up of 13 amino acids. The germline V gene encodes CDR1 SQVTM and CDR2 ANQGSEA. V shed 4 bases and J 8 bases; nucleotides not matched to a gene: 9. The CDR3 sequence: CSVGVQGASGYTF. CDR3 coding DNA: TGCAGCGTTGGAGTGCAGGGGGCATCAGGCTACACCTTC.

This clonotype showed up just a few times. V usage is TRBV21-1 and J usage is TRBJ2-5; the D call TRBD2 from the table was never checked on the DNA. TRBV21-1 is a pseudogene. This CDR3 spans 18 amino acids. CDR3: CASSIRDSSGRIQETQYF. In nucleotides, the CDR3 is TGTGCCAGCAGCATTCGAGACTCTAGCGGGAGGATTCAAGAGACCCAGTACTTC.

V usage is TRBV13 and J usage is TRBJ2-7; the D is unclear. CDR1 and CDR2 (germline): PRHDT, FYEKMQ (reference sequence). The CDR3 loop spans 12 amino acids. Trimming removed 5 bases from V and 3 bases from J, with 8 bases in between. The DNA of the CDR3 is TGTGCCAGCAGCCTCCCCGGCTACGAGCAGTACTTC. As protein: CASSLPGYEQYF.

This clonotype showed up many times. The chain links TRBV20-1 to TRBJ1-2; D may be TRBD1 (6 bases). The CDR3 is made up of 16 amino acids. Trimming left V 6 bases short and J 2 bases short, with 22 bases between. Germline V gene data show CDR1 as DFQATT and CDR2 as SNEGSKA (reference sequence). CDR3 amino acids: CSAPNGRGGINYGYTF. The DNA for the CDR3 is TGCAGTGCCCCCAACGGCAGGGGTGGGATCAACTATGGCTACACCTTC.

This clonotype has at least ten counts. The chain carries TRBV5-4 and TRBJ2-7, with a tentative D call TRBD1 (6 bases). The ends were cut back, 0 bases at V and 6 bases at J, with 22 bases in the middle. CDR1 and CDR2 from the germline V gene are SGHNT and YYREEE (reference sequence). This CDR3 has 17 residues. The CDR3 spells CASSLAPDSMMTFEQYF. The CDR3 nucleotides read TGTGCCAGCAGCTTGGCCCCGGACAGTATGATGACCTTCGAGCAGTACTTC.

Only a few counts were recorded for this clonotype. The chain recombines TRBV19 with TRBJ1-1; D perhaps matches TRBD1 (5 bases). The CDR3 is made up of 17 amino acids. Deletions cut 5 bases from V and 5 bases from J, with 24 bases between. Germline V gives CDR1 LNHDA, CDR2 SQIVND (reference sequence). Here the CDR3 DNA reads TGTGCCAGTAGTCCACGGACAAGCAACCTGGAGCGAACTGAAGCTTTCTTT. Translating it yields CASSPRTSNLERTEAFF.

This clonotype was found many times. The chain links TRBV6-1 to TRBJ2-7, with D possibly TRBD1 on 5 matching bases. The germline gives CDR1 MNHNS, CDR2 SASEGT. Trimming removed 5 bases at V and 4 bases at J, with 9 bases between. This CDR3 has 12 residues. The CDR3, as DNA: TGTGCCAGCAGTCTCCAGGGTTACGAGCAGTACTTC. This codes for CASSLQGYEQYF.

This clonotype was seen a handful of times. This chain uses TRBV6-5 with TRBJ2-3; 14 positions agree with TRBD2. The CDR3 covers 15 residues. V lost 6 bases to trimming and J lost 5 bases; unmatched junction nucleotides: 4. The germline CDR1 and CDR2 sequences are MNHEY and SVGAGI. CDR3 protein: CASRQTSGRVDTQYF. In DNA form, the CDR3 reads TGTGCCAGCAGGCAGACTAGCGGGAGGGTAGATACGCAGTATTTT.

This clonotype was seen at least ten times. The chain joins TRBV5-6 to TRBJ2-1, with 11 bases fitting TRBD2. The CDR3 is made up of 15 amino acids. The V gene end was trimmed by 3 bases and the J gene end by 6 bases; junction bases not matched to a gene: 5. Looked up from germline, CDR1 is SGHDT and CDR2 is YYEEEE. This CDR3 reads CASSSTSGVSNEQFF. The CDR3 DNA is TGTGCCAGCAGCTCGACTAGCGGGGTGTCCAATGAGCAGTTCTTC.

This sequence joins TRBV20-1 and TRBJ2-1, with 9 bases aligning to TRBD2. Trimming at V came to 6 bases and at J to 7 bases, leaving 13 bases not matched to a gene. Germline CDR1 DFQATT, CDR2 SNEGSKA (reference sequence). The CDR3 is 15 amino acids. CDR3: CSAGVDSGSINEQFF. CDR3 DNA sequence: TGCAGTGCAGGGGTGGATAGCGGGAGTATAAATGAGCAGTTCTTC.

The sample holds many counts of this clonotype. The chain links TRBV7-9 to TRBJ1-1; no firm D call. The CDR3 has 14 amino acids. Germline CDR1 and CDR2: SEHNR and FQNEAQ (reference sequence). The V and J ends lost 4 bases and 4 bases respectively, with 13 bases between them. CDR3 nucleotide sequence: TGTGCCAGCAGCTCTCCCCTGCAAGGCACTGAAGCTTTCTTT. Protein: CASSSPLQGTEAFF.

This clonotype was seen repeatedly, ten times or more. V is TRBV21-1 and J is TRBJ2-2; TRBD1, the table's D call, lacks a check against the DNA. TRBV21-1 represents a pseudogene. The CDR3 runs to 18 residues. CDR3 DNA sequence: TGTGCCAGCAGCAAAACCAGGGACCGTCAGAGGTCCACCGGGGAGCTGTTTTTT. This sequence encodes CASSKTRDRQRSTGELFF.

On this clonotype: A much larger clone lies a single base off, so this may be a read error. The J gene is TRBJ1-1, the V gene TRBV11-2; possible D gene TRBD1, 5 bases. Germline V CDR1 and CDR2: SGHAT, FQNNGV. V was clipped by 8 bases and J by 3 bases, with 13 bases between them. The CDR3 runs 13 residues. CDR3 protein: CASRPPGYTEAFF. DNA for the CDR3: TGTGCCAGCCGGCCCCCAGGGTACACTGAAGCTTTCTTT.

This clonotype showed up many times. CDR3 amino acids: CASSGELASYNEQFF. The DNA of the CDR3 is TGTGCCAGCAGCGGTGAACTAGCCTCCTACAATGAGCAGTTCTTC. This chain connects TRBV11-2 to TRBJ2-1; D is possibly TRBD2 (6 bases). CDR1 is SGHAT and CDR2 is FQNNGV in the germline V gene. The CDR3 sequence is 15 residues long. The V and J ends lost 5 bases and 0 bases respectively, with 11 bases between them.

Only a few counts were recorded for this clonotype. The V and J genes are TRBV11-2 and TRBJ2-1; 14 bases agree with TRBD2. Trimming at V came to 5 bases and at J to 9 bases, leaving 6 bases not matched to a gene. The germline gives CDR1 SGHAT, CDR2 FQNNGV. The CDR3 extends over 15 amino acids. The CDR3 sequence is CASSRLAGGLGEQFF. The CDR3 DNA reads TGTGCCAGCAGCCGACTAGCGGGAGGGCTTGGTGAGCAGTTCTTC.

This chain connects TRBV6-4 to TRBJ2-3, with a weak D call TRBD2 (6 bases). V lost 3 bases, J lost 2 bases, and 12 bases lay in between. The CDR3 extends over 15 amino acids. Germline V CDR1 and CDR2: MRHNA, SNTAGT. The CDR3 loop reads CASSEEGGHTDTQYF. In DNA form, the CDR3 reads TGTGCCAGCAGTGAGGAGGGCGGCCACACAGATACGCAGTATTTT.

This clonotype was recorded only once. One base away lies a much larger clone, so this may be a sequencing read error. V gene TRBV5-4 combines with J gene TRBJ2-2; TRBD1 agrees at 9 bases. This CDR3 has 17 amino acids. Germline CDR1 is SGHNT and CDR2 is YYREEE (reference sequence). CDR3 protein: CVSSSRSQTGGSGELFF. The DNA for the CDR3 is TGTGTCAGCAGCTCCCGATCGCAGACAGGGGGAAGCGGGGAGCTGTTTTTT.

This clonotype was seen at least ten times. The rearrangement uses TRBV9 and TRBJ1-3, with D unresolved. Trimming left V 4 bases short and J 4 bases short, with 12 bases between. The CDR3 runs 14 residues. Per the germline V gene, CDR1 is SGDLS and CDR2 is YYNGEE. CDR3 region: CASSPRYVGNTIYF. CDR3 bases: TGTGCCAGCAGCCCCAGATACGTCGGAAACACCATATATTTT.

V usage is TRBV30 and J usage is TRBJ2-6; D not certain. The CDR3 is 16 amino acids. V shed 1 base and J shed 0 bases, with 10 bases lying between them. Germline CDR1 is GTSNPN and CDR2 is SVGIG (reference sequence). The CDR3 protein is CAWSERLRSGANVLTF. In nucleotides, the CDR3 is TGTGCCTGGAGTGAACGACTGCGCTCTGGGGCCAACGTCCTGACTTTC.

V is TRBV29-1 and J is TRBJ2-2; 8 bases line up with TRBD1. Germline-derived CDR1 and CDR2 are SQVTM and ANQGSEA. The trim removed 4 bases at V and 3 bases at J, leaving 10 bases unmatched. The CDR3 is made up of 16 amino acids. Here the CDR3 DNA reads TGCAGCGTTGTTAGGAACAGGGGGGCGCACACCGGGGAGCTGTTTTTT. This gives the protein CSVVRNRGAHTGELFF.

This clonotype was counted only a few times. The gene calls are TRBV5-1 and TRBJ2-3; TRBD2 agrees at 9 bases. Germline CDR1 reads SGHRS; CDR2 reads YFSETQ. The CDR3 is 16 amino acids. With V trimmed by 0 bases and J by 1 base, 3 bases remained unmatched. CDR3 DNA: TGCGCCAGCAGCTTGGATATAGCGGGAGGCACAGATACGCAGTATTTT. Protein: CASSLDIAGGTDTQYF.

The chain combines TRBV5-1 with TRBJ1-6; D may be TRBD1 (5 bases). The V gene's germline CDR1 is SGHRS and CDR2 YFSETQ. The length of the CDR3 is 14 residues. Between the trimmed V and J ends, which lost 2 bases and 7 bases, there was a span of 10 bases. The CDR3 DNA is TGCGCCAGCAGCTTAGCACAGGAAAATTCACCCCTCCACTTT. It codes for CASSLAQENSPLHF.